Listed here are 27 T cell receptor beta chains from one sample, sequenced in a study of cytomegalovirus exposure and HLA in healthy donors (dated by TCRdb to about 2017). The method behind the library was the immunoSEQ multiplex PCR assay. A mixture of 60 forward primers for TCR Vbeta segments and 13 reverse primers for TCR Jbeta segments was used in the multiplex PCR. In TCRdb, the immuneACCESS table is reduced to in-frame sequences with V and J assigned. These tables do not hold every clone; where another copy was compared, an unresolved V gene accounts for under half, and the others remain unexplained. The sample table records over 80,000 clones; roughly four fifths of these occur just once. The top ten clones comprise 5.2% of the sample. Sequenced sample: PBMCs. The receptors here all came from a man between 35 and 55 years old in good health and CMV-seropositive.

The genes are TRBV6-6 and TRBJ2-1; 7 positions match TRBD2. The CDR3 is made up of 16 amino acids. V lost 2 bases to trimming and J lost 0 bases; unmatched junction nucleotides: 4. The germline V gene encodes CDR1 MNHNY and CDR2 SVGAGI (reference sequence). CDR3 sequence reads: CASSYRTGGSYNEQFF. The CDR3 region has the DNA TGTGCCAGCAGTTACCGGACGGGGGGCTCCTACAATGAGCAGTTCTTC.

This clone was seen only a few times. V is TRBV5-6 and J is TRBJ2-3; D may be TRBD2 (6 bases). V was shortened by 0 bases and J by 4 bases, with 15 bases between the two germline ends. The CDR3 is 16 residues long. CDR1 and CDR2 (germline): SGHDT, YYEEEE. As DNA, the CDR3 is TGTGCCAGCAGCTTGGAACGGGGGTGGTTCGCAGATACGCAGTATTTT. It is translated as CASSLERGWFADTQYF.

The chain carries TRBV4-2 and TRBJ2-2; TRBD2 might be the D (5 bases). Germline V CDR1 and CDR2: LGHNA, YNFKEQ. CDR3 length equals 18 residues. The V end was cut by 0 bases, the J end by 3 bases, with 17 bases between. CDR3 loop: CASSQERVRGVDTGELFF. CDR3 coding DNA: TGTGCCAGCAGCCAAGAGAGGGTCCGGGGAGTAGACACCGGGGAGCTGTTTTTT.

The chain uses TRBV5-1 and TRBJ1-6; D is uncertain. From germline, CDR1 is SGHRS and CDR2 YFSETQ. Trimming cost V 0 bases and J 5 bases, with 6 bases left between them. The CDR3 consists of 14 residues. The CDR3 loop is CASSLGTDNSPLHF. The CDR3 DNA follows: TGCGCCAGCAGCTTGGGTACAGATAATTCACCCCTCCACTTT. Complete variable domain (other parts from reference TRBV5-1 and TRBJ1-6): KAGVTQTPRYLIKTRGQQVTLSCSPISGHRSVSWYQQTPGQGLQFLFEYFSETQRNKGNFPGRFSGRQFSNSRSEMNVSTLELGDSALYLCASSLGTDNSPLHFGNGTRLTVT.

The V gene is TRBV19, the J gene TRBJ1-3, with D hard to call. CDR3 length: 12 residues. The V gene's germline CDR1 is LNHDA and CDR2 SQIVND (reference sequence). Trimming took 5 bases from V and 0 from J, leaving 2 bases between them. This CDR3 is CASSYSGNTIYF. The CDR3 DNA reads as TGTGCCAGTAGTTACTCTGGAAACACCATATATTTT.

The rearrangement links TRBV7-9 to TRBJ1-1; D is uncertain. V lost 4 bases and J lost 1, with 4 bases in between. CDR1 and CDR2 (germline): SEHNR, FQNEAQ (reference sequence). The CDR3 totals 12 residues. The CDR3 loop is CASSYTNTEAFF. DNA for the CDR3: TGTGCCAGCAGCTACACGAACACTGAAGCTTTCTTT. Drawing the rest from reference TRBV7-9 and TRBJ1-1, the complete variable domain is DTGVSQNPRHKITKRGQNVTFRCDPISEHNRLYWYRQTLGQGPEFLTYFQNEAQLEKSRLLSDRFSAERPKGSFSTLEIQRTEQGDSAMYLCASSYTNTEAFFGQGTRLTVV.

The rearrangement uses TRBV28 and TRBJ2-1; TRBD1 matches at 9 bases. V lost 2 bases and J lost 4; bases outside the gene matches: 6. The germline gives CDR1 MDHEN, CDR2 SYDVKM. CDR3 length: 16 residues. The CDR3 sequence: CASSLIWDRAYNEQFF. The CDR3 DNA reads TGTGCCAGCAGTTTAATATGGGACAGGGCATACAATGAGCAGTTCTTC.

The chain uses TRBV5-1 and TRBJ2-3, with 8 bases matching TRBD1. The V gene end was trimmed by 3 bases and the J gene end by 2 bases; junction bases not matched to a gene: 2. Germline V CDR1 and CDR2: SGHRS, YFSETQ. The CDR3 is 14 amino acids. CDR3 sequence (DNA): TGCGCCAGCAGCTCACAGGGGGACACAGATACGCAGTATTTT. Amino acids: CASSSQGDTDTQYF.

Notes on this clone: Other nucleotide sequences from this sample produce the same CDR3. The chain carries TRBV5-1 and TRBJ2-5; D is possibly TRBD1 (6 bases). Trimming pared 3 bases from V and 2 bases from J, leaving 8 bases between. Germline CDR1 SGHRS, CDR2 YFSETQ. This CDR3 has 13 residues. CDR3 sequence reads: CASSSQGQETQYF. For the CDR3, the DNA is TGCGCCAGCAGCTCTCAGGGGCAAGAGACCCAGTACTTC.

The chain uses TRBV28 and TRBJ2-1, with TRBD1 as a possible D gene (6 bases). The germline gives CDR1 MDHEN, CDR2 SYDVKM. Trimming pared 7 bases from V and 1 base from J, leaving 14 bases between. This CDR3 is 15 amino acids long. CDR3 coding DNA: TGTGCCAGCATCTACAGGGAAGAGTCCTACAATGAGCAGTTCTTC. This sequence encodes CASIYREESYNEQFF.

This clone was detected only a few times. The CDR3 DNA reads as TGTGCCAGCAGTGATGGGGCTACTGAAGCTTTCTTT. Protein product: CASSDGATEAFF. This chain connects TRBV6-1 to TRBJ1-1, with D tentatively TRBD1 (5 bases). V was trimmed by 3 bases and J by 5 bases, leaving 7 bases between them. In germline, CDR1 is MNHNS, CDR2 SASEGT. This CDR3 region has 12 residues.

This clone appeared a single time. The chain employs TRBV10-3 and TRBJ2-3, with a tentative D call TRBD2 (5 bases). V was trimmed by 4 bases and J by 0 bases, leaving 14 bases between them. This CDR3 region has 16 residues. CDR1 is ENHRY, CDR2 SYGVKD, per germline. CDR3 amino acids: CAISAGSVSSTDTQYF. As DNA, the CDR3 is TGTGCCATCAGTGCAGGTAGCGTATCTAGCACAGATACGCAGTATTTT.

The rearrangement links TRBV4-1 to TRBJ2-3; no reliable D call. Trimming shortened V by 1 base and J by 4 bases, and 12 bases separated the two germline ends. There are 15 residues in the CDR3. Germline V CDR1 and CDR2: MGHRA, YSYEKL. The chain's CDR3 is CASSQGSALPDTQYF. In DNA form, the CDR3 reads TGCGCCAGCAGCCAAGGCTCTGCACTACCAGATACGCAGTATTTT.

This rearrangement joins TRBV21-1 to TRBJ1-2. TRBV21-1 is labeled a pseudogene. The CDR3 contains 16 residues. The chain's CDR3 is CASSKEDRGYSYGYTF. CDR3 sequence (DNA): TGTGCCAGCAGCAAAGAAGATCGGGGGTATAGCTATGGCTACACCTTC.

V gene TRBV28 combines with J gene TRBJ2-7; possibly TRBD2 for D (5 bases). V was clipped by 3 bases and J by 3 bases, with 18 bases between them. The CDR3 covers 16 residues. Germline V gene sequence: CDR1 MDHEN, CDR2 SYDVKM. CDR3 loop: CASSFAGRGYVYEQYF. The CDR3 DNA is TGTGCCAGCAGTTTCGCGGGTAGAGGTTATGTCTACGAGCAGTACTTC.

This chain connects TRBV19 to TRBJ1-1; D may be TRBD1 (6 bases). From germline, CDR1 is LNHDA and CDR2 SQIVND (reference sequence). Trimming left V 5 bases short and J 0 bases short, with 13 bases between. There are 15 residues in the CDR3. The CDR3 is CASSAPGALNTEAFF. The CDR3 DNA reads TGTGCCAGTAGTGCTCCAGGGGCCTTGAACACTGAAGCTTTCTTT. Complete variable domain (other parts from reference TRBV19 and TRBJ1-1): DGGITQSPKYLFRKEGQNVTLSCEQNLNHDAMYWYRQDPGQGLRLIYYSQIVNDFQKGDIAEGYSVSREKKESFPLTVTSAQKNPTAFYLCASSAPGALNTEAFFGQGTRLTVV.

The chain has TRBV28 and TRBJ1-2; 8 nucleotides align to TRBD1. The CDR3 totals 12 residues. The germline CDR1 and CDR2 sequences are MDHEN and SYDVKM. V was pared by 3 bases and J by 8 bases, with 2 bases of the junction left unmatched. CDR3 residues: CASSFWTGGYTF. CDR3 coding DNA: TGTGCCAGCAGTTTTTGGACAGGGGGCTACACCTTC.

This chain joins TRBV5-6 and TRBJ1-2, with 8 bases that match TRBD1. This CDR3 has 14 amino acids. V gave up 1 base and J gave up 4 bases; unmatched junction bases: 3. The germline CDR1 and CDR2 sequences are SGHDT and YYEEEE. CDR3 loop: CASSLRTGTYGYTF. DNA for the CDR3: TGTGCCAGCAGCTTGCGGACAGGGACCTATGGCTACACCTTC.

The rearrangement links TRBV19 to TRBJ2-7, with D hard to call. CDR3 length: 11 residues. The V end was cut by 4 bases, the J end by 3 bases, with 4 bases between. Germline V CDR1 and CDR2: LNHDA, SQIVND (reference sequence). The CDR3 loop reads CASSTFYEQYF. The CDR3 DNA follows: TGTGCCAGTAGTACCTTCTACGAGCAGTACTTC.

This sequence joins TRBV9 and TRBJ1-1; D is perhaps TRBD1 (6 bases). Per the germline V gene, CDR1 is SGDLS and CDR2 is YYNGEE. V was pared by 3 bases and J by 4 bases, with 10 bases between. The CDR3 loop spans 13 amino acids. The DNA of the CDR3 is TGTGCCAGCAGCGCCCGGACAGTCACTGAAGCTTTCTTT. It translates to CASSARTVTEAFF.

The rearrangement uses TRBV5-5 and TRBJ2-7, with D possibly matching TRBD1 (6 bases). Trimming left V 3 bases short and J 1 base short, with 14 bases between. The CDR3 runs to 15 residues. Germline values: CDR1 SGHKS, CDR2 YYEKEE (reference sequence). The CDR3 loop reads CASSSTWTDSYEQYF. Here the CDR3 DNA reads TGTGCCAGCAGCTCTACTTGGACAGATTCCTACGAGCAGTACTTC.

The chain joins TRBV5-5 to TRBJ1-2; a possible D gene is TRBD1 (5 bases). The CDR3 spans 13 residues. V was shortened by 3 bases and J by 0 bases, with 6 bases between the two germline ends. CDR1 is SGHKS and CDR2 is YYEKEE in the germline V gene (reference sequence). The CDR3 nucleotides read TGTGCCAGCAGCTCCAGGGCTAACTATGGCTACACCTTC. Encoded protein: CASSSRANYGYTF.

The chain links TRBV6-1 to TRBJ1-6; TRBD1 matches 9 bases. Germline CDR1 reads MNHNS; CDR2 reads SASEGT. V dropped 6 bases and J dropped 6; count of bases not matched to a gene: 3. CDR3 length: 14 amino acids. CDR3 in amino acids: CASSRDRVNSPLHF. The CDR3 nucleotides are TGTGCCAGCAGCCGGGACAGGGTTAATTCACCCCTCCACTTT.

The genes are TRBV18 and TRBJ2-2, with 7 bases aligning to TRBD1. There are 15 residues in the CDR3. Germline V gene data show CDR1 as KGHSH and CDR2 as LQKENI. Trimming cost V 0 bases and J 2 bases; bases outside gene matches: 0. The CDR3 DNA sequence: TGTGCCAGCTCACCACCAGGGGGCAACACCGGGGAGCTGTTTTTT. Its protein product is CASSPPGGNTGELFF. Using reference TRBV18 and TRBJ2-2 for the parts outside the CDR3, the full variable domain is NAGVMQNPRHLVRRRGQEARLRCSPMKGHSHVYWYRQLPEEGLKFMVYLQKENIIDESGMPKERFSAEFPKEGPSILRIQQVVRGDSAAYFCASSPPGGNTGELFFGEGSRLTVL.

This chain connects TRBV7-3 to TRBJ1-1; no reliable D call. The ends were cut back, 5 bases at V and 6 bases at J, with 16 bases in the middle. This CDR3 region has 14 residues. Per germline, CDR1 SGHTA and CDR2 FQGTGA. CDR3 residues: CASSRRGGESEAFF. The CDR3 DNA is TGTGCCAGCAGCCGCCGGGGTGGGGAGTCTGAAGCTTTCTTT.

The DNA for the CDR3 is TGTGCCAGCAGCCCCCATGGCGGGAGGGAAAAACTGTTTTTT. Amino acid sequence: CASSPHGGREKLFF. The J gene is TRBJ1-4, the V gene TRBV11-3; D remains unclear. Germline CDR1 is SGHNT and CDR2 is YENEEA. V was shortened by 5 bases and J by 8 bases, with 15 bases between the two germline ends. The CDR3 spans 14 residues.

This chain joins TRBV9 and TRBJ2-1; 11 positions match TRBD2. Germline assignment: CDR1 SGDLS and CDR2 YYNGEE. Germline trimming cut 5 bases from V and 2 bases from J; bases unmatched to any gene: 3. CDR3 size: 15 residues. CDR3 DNA sequence: TGTGCCAGCAGTGCGACTAGCGGGGCCTACAATGAGCAGTTCTTC. Protein sequence: CASSATSGAYNEQFF.